These 4 T cell receptor beta chains share one sample of origin, sequenced in a study of T cell repertoires in cytomegalovirus infection (dated by TCRdb to 2018 to 2020). Sample treatment or condition, as interpreted from the label and publication: in vitro stimulation with specific CMV peptide epitopes to enrich CMV-specific T cells. For sequencing, an Illumina HiSeq 1500 was employed. TCRdb reanalyzed the raw reads on its own, using fastp at Q25 for trimming and MiXCR for clone calling, and kept in-frame beta chains. All rows with the same CDR3 protein become a single entry with the most common DNA and genes. The sample records approximately 910,000 distinct CDR3 sequences, 30% to 40% of which are singletons. 13% of the sample goes to the ten largest clones. Antigens for these TCRs are unknown. The specimen was cultured CD8+ T cells from PBMCs, collected from culture after CMV antigen stimulation. The receptor set was obtained from a human donor in good health (CMV status not recorded). Some clones in this sample may be carry-over from other donors' samples.

The chain employs TRBV24-1 and TRBJ2-3, with D possibly being TRBD1 or TRBD2 (6 bases each). V lost 4 bases, J lost 2 bases, and 12 bases lay in between. Germline V gene data show CDR1 as KGHDR and CDR2 as SFDVKD. The CDR3 sequence is 15 residues long. CDR3 amino acids: CATSDRQDYTDTQYF. The CDR3 DNA is TGTGCCACCAGTGACCGACAGGACTACACAGATACGCAGTATTTT.

This clonotype was found a few times. The chain is built from TRBV11-2 and TRBJ2-3; 9 bases align to TRBD2. Germline CDR1 and CDR2: SGHAT and FQNNGV. J gave up 4 bases and V 5 bases, and 13 bases lay outside the gene matches. CDR3 length equals 17 residues. The DNA for the CDR3 is TGTGCCAGCAGCCTTAGTGGGCTAGCGGGGCCCCCAGATACGCAGTATTTT. This gives the protein CASSLSGLAGPPDTQYF.

The chain carries TRBV15 and TRBJ1-4, with a weak D call TRBD1 (5 bases). The CDR3 covers 16 residues. The germline CDR1 and CDR2 sequences are LNHNV and YYDKDF (reference sequence). Trimming pared 6 bases from V and 6 bases from J, leaving 20 bases between. The CDR3 nucleotides read TGTGCCACCAGGTCGCGCAGGTTGGGGGATGATGAAAAACTGTTTTTT. This gives the protein CATRSRRLGDDEKLFF.

This clonotype was detected a few times. The chain employs TRBV11-1 and TRBJ1-1; the match to TRBD1 covers 7 bases. V lost 4 bases to trimming and J lost 1 base; unmatched junction nucleotides: 3. Looked up from germline, CDR1 is SGHAT and CDR2 is FQDESV (reference sequence). There are 14 residues in the CDR3. The CDR3 bases are TGTGCCAGCAGCTGGACAGGTGAGAACACTGAAGCTTTCTTT. This sequence encodes CASSWTGENTEAFF. Filled out from reference TRBV11-1 and TRBJ1-1, the complete variable domain reads EAEVAQSPRYKITEKSQAVAFWCDPISGHATLYWYRQILGQGPELLVQFQDESVVDDSQLPKDRFSAERLKGVDSTLKIQPAELGDSAMYLCASSWTGENTEAFFGQGTRLTVV.